These 24 T cell receptor beta chains were all obtained from the same sample, sequenced in a study of blood T cell repertoires in COVID-19 (dated by TCRdb to the early 2020s). Library creation used the immunoSEQ multiplex PCR assay. The table comes from immuneACCESS by way of TCRdb, which keeps in-frame sequences with V and J called. Part of the clones is missing from these tables; in studies checked, under half for an unresolved V gene and the rest for unknown reasons. This sample gives around 100,000 clones in total; about 84% of them show up just once. The ten largest clonotypes hold approximately 1.5% of the sample. Sequenced sample: peripheral blood. Receptors originate from a man in his fifties or sixties with acute or convalescent COVID-19.

The rearrangement joins TRBV19 to TRBJ2-2; 7 bases line up with TRBD1. CDR3 size: 15 residues. Germline V gene sequence: CDR1 LNHDA, CDR2 SQIVND (reference sequence). V was pared by 6 bases and J by 4 bases, with 8 bases of the junction left unmatched. The CDR3 protein is CASSPARGSTGELFF. The CDR3 DNA is TGTGCCAGTAGCCCCGCCAGGGGGTCCACCGGGGAGCTGTTTTTT. Drawing the rest from reference TRBV19 and TRBJ2-2, the complete variable domain is DGGITQSPKYLFRKEGQNVTLSCEQNLNHDAMYWYRQDPGQGLRLIYYSQIVNDFQKGDIAEGYSVSREKKESFPLTVTSAQKNPTAFYLCASSPARGSTGELFFGEGSRLTVL.

The J gene is TRBJ1-1, the V gene TRBV27; no clear D gene. The CDR3 is made up of 12 amino acids. With 7 bases removed from V and 2 bases from J, the gap between germline ends came to 8 bases. Germline assignment: CDR1 MNHEY and CDR2 SMNVEV (reference sequence). The CDR3 bases are TGTGCCAGCACCGGGAGAAACACTGAAGCTTTCTTT. This gives the protein CASTGRNTEAFF.

The V gene is TRBV6-6, the J gene TRBJ1-3; TRBD1 aligns across 9 bases. Germline trimming cut 7 bases from V and 4 bases from J; bases unmatched to any gene: 5. The CDR3 loop spans 14 amino acids. CDR1 and CDR2 from the germline V gene are MNHNY and SVGAGI (reference sequence). The CDR3 DNA reads TGTGCCAGCATTCGACAGGGGGTCGGAAACACCATATATTTT. Translating gives CASIRQGVGNTIYF.

This clone was observed a handful of times. V gene TRBV5-1 combines with J gene TRBJ1-4; TRBD1 is a possible D gene (6 bases). Trimming removed 5 bases at V and 8 bases at J, with 13 bases between. Germline assignment: CDR1 SGHRS and CDR2 YFSETQ. The CDR3 runs 13 residues. CDR3 nucleotides: TGCGCCAGCAGAGGGGGGGCCTTGGAAAAACTGTTTTTT. Its protein is CASRGGALEKLFF.

V and J are TRBV4-1 and TRBJ1-5, with D perhaps matching TRBD1 (6 bases). The CDR3 consists of 15 residues. Germline values: CDR1 MGHRA, CDR2 YSYEKL. V gave up 4 bases and J gave up 7 bases, with 17 bases separating them. The CDR3 DNA reads as TGCGCCAGCAGCCTAGGGGGGGGATCCGACCAGCCCCAGCATTTT. The encoded protein is CASSLGGGSDQPQHF.

The V gene is TRBV12-3 or TRBV12-4, the J gene TRBJ1-1; no clear D gene. The CDR3 has 11 amino acids. V was cut by 3 bases and J by 7 bases, with 6 bases left in between. CDR3 loop: CASSFTVEAFF. The DNA of the CDR3 is TGTGCCAGCAGTTTTACAGTTGAAGCTTTCTTT.

This clone has only one observation. The V gene is TRBV28, the J gene TRBJ2-3, with D possibly TRBD1 on 6 matching bases. This CDR3 is built from 16 residues. Trimming pared 2 bases from V and 2 bases from J, leaving 14 bases between. The germline gives CDR1 MDHEN, CDR2 SYDVKM. The CDR3 loop is CASSLNTRQVTDTQYF. CDR3 in DNA: TGTGCCAGCAGTTTAAATACCCGACAGGTCACAGATACGCAGTATTTT.

The chain recombines TRBV5-1 with TRBJ1-1, with 11 bases that match TRBD1. The CDR3 has 15 amino acids. The V gene end was trimmed by 4 bases and the J gene end by 5 bases; junction bases not matched to a gene: 7. Germline V gene data show CDR1 as SGHRS and CDR2 as YFSETQ. In DNA form, the CDR3 reads TGCGCCAGCAGCGCGGGACAGGGGGGTTTTACTGAAGCTTTCTTT. Translated: CASSAGQGGFTEAFF.

The CDR3 DNA reads as TGCGCCAGCAGCTTGGTACCCACCCAGGGTGAAGAGGGCTACACCTTC. Amino acid sequence: CASSLVPTQGEEGYTF. The rearrangement joins TRBV5-1 to TRBJ1-2, with a tentative D call TRBD1 (5 bases). This CDR3 is 16 amino acids long. Germline-derived CDR1 and CDR2 are SGHRS and YFSETQ. Trimming pared 0 bases from V and 8 bases from J, leaving 20 bases between.

The V gene is TRBV5-1, the J gene TRBJ2-3; no clear D gene. The CDR3 extends over 17 amino acids. Between the trimmed V and J ends, which lost 0 bases and 0 bases, there was a span of 14 bases. Germline-derived CDR1 and CDR2 are SGHRS and YFSETQ. CDR3 sequence (DNA): TGCGCCAGCAGCTTGGCCCTGAGCGCCTCTAGCACAGATACGCAGTATTTT. Its translation: CASSLALSASSTDTQYF.

The chain uses TRBV19 and TRBJ1-5; possibly TRBD1 for D (6 bases). Trimming cost V 2 bases and J 0 bases, with 11 bases left between them. Germline V gives CDR1 LNHDA, CDR2 SQIVND (reference sequence). This CDR3 has 16 amino acids. This CDR3 reads CASSIRDNLSNQPQHF. The CDR3 bases are TGTGCCAGTAGTATAAGGGACAATCTTAGCAATCAGCCCCAGCATTTT.

V and J are TRBV19 and TRBJ1-5; the match to TRBD1 covers 7 bases. Per the germline V gene, CDR1 is LNHDA and CDR2 is SQIVND (reference sequence). The CDR3 runs to 12 residues. J was trimmed by 4 bases and V by 8 bases; bases with no gene match: 2. CDR3 amino acids: CASSQGNQPQHF. The CDR3, as DNA: TGTGCCAGTTCACAGGGGAATCAGCCCCAGCATTTT.

The gene calls are TRBV9 and TRBJ1-1, with a weak D call TRBD1 (6 bases). Germline CDR1 SGDLS, CDR2 YYNGEE. V lost 3 bases and J 11 bases, leaving 17 bases between the germline ends. The CDR3 consists of 13 residues. The CDR3: CASSAYDRRMAFF. CDR3 DNA sequence: TGTGCCAGCAGCGCTTATGACAGGAGAATGGCTTTCTTT.

The V call is TRBV19, the J call TRBJ1-1; 7 nucleotides match TRBD1. The trim removed 2 bases at V and 4 bases at J, leaving 1 base unmatched. The CDR3 is 13 amino acids. Looked up from germline, CDR1 is LNHDA and CDR2 is SQIVND (reference sequence). The chain's CDR3 is CASSIRDSTEAFF. Written as DNA, the CDR3 is TGTGCCAGTAGTATAAGGGACAGCACTGAAGCTTTCTTT.

The J gene is TRBJ1-1, the V gene TRBV5-1, with a weak D call TRBD1 (5 bases). The CDR3 totals 14 residues. The germline V gene has CDR1 SGHRS and CDR2 YFSETQ. V was cut by 4 bases and J by 5 bases, with 15 bases left in between. As DNA, the CDR3 is TGCGCCAGCAGCCGAGACGGGCGGGGGACTGAAGCTTTCTTT. This gives the protein CASSRDGRGTEAFF.

The chain uses TRBV5-1 and TRBJ2-5; 7 bases are shared with TRBD2. The CDR3 is made up of 15 amino acids. V gave up 0 bases and J gave up 3 bases; unmatched junction bases: 5. From germline, CDR1 is SGHRS and CDR2 YFSETQ. CDR3 coding DNA: TGCGCCAGCAGCTTGGGGCTAGCGGTAAAAGAGACCCAGTACTTC. This sequence encodes CASSLGLAVKETQYF. Full variable domain (rest looked up from reference TRBV5-1 and TRBJ2-5): KAGVTQTPRYLIKTRGQQVTLSCSPISGHRSVSWYQQTPGQGLQFLFEYFSETQRNKGNFPGRFSGRQFSNSRSEMNVSTLELGDSALYLCASSLGLAVKETQYFGPGTRLLVL.

This chain connects TRBV7-9 to TRBJ1-2; 7 nucleotides align to TRBD1. CDR3 length: 17 amino acids. V gave up 1 base and J gave up 5 bases; unmatched junction bases: 13. Germline V lookup: CDR1 SEHNR, CDR2 FQNEAQ (reference sequence). CDR3 in amino acids: CASSLGGSGQRSYGYTF. The CDR3 DNA is TGTGCCAGCAGCTTAGGGGGATCGGGACAGCGTTCTTATGGCTACACCTTC.

The chain uses TRBV6-1 and TRBJ1-1; no reliable D call. CDR3 length: 17 residues. The germline CDR1 and CDR2 sequences are MNHNS and SASEGT. The ends were cut back, 2 bases at V and 1 base at J, with 17 bases in the middle. The CDR3 protein is CASSEMRWEARNTEAFF. The CDR3 DNA sequence: TGTGCCAGCAGTGAAATGAGGTGGGAGGCCAGGAACACTGAAGCTTTCTTT.

V is TRBV7-9 and J is TRBJ2-2, with 8 nucleotides matching TRBD1. V gave up 5 bases and J gave up 6 bases; unmatched junction bases: 8. Germline V gene lookup returns CDR1 SEHNR and CDR2 FQNEAQ (reference sequence). The CDR3 has 15 amino acids. CDR3 bases: TGTGCCAGCAGCCGTGGGTTACAGGGGGCCGGGGAGCTGTTTTTT. Protein sequence: CASSRGLQGAGELFF.

In this sample, this clone turned up a few times. The genes are TRBV5-1 and TRBJ2-6, with 7 nucleotides matching TRBD2. J was trimmed by 0 bases and V by 0 bases; bases with no gene match: 9. The V gene's germline CDR1 is SGHRS and CDR2 YFSETQ. The CDR3 length is 19 residues. The CDR3 sequence: CASSLVGLAESSGANVLTF. CDR3 coding DNA: TGCGCCAGCAGCTTGGTGGGGCTAGCGGAGAGCTCTGGGGCCAACGTCCTGACTTTC. The full variable domain, its missing parts supplied by reference TRBV5-1 and TRBJ2-6, is KAGVTQTPRYLIKTRGQQVTLSCSPISGHRSVSWYQQTPGQGLQFLFEYFSETQRNKGNFPGRFSGRQFSNSRSEMNVSTLELGDSALYLCASSLVGLAESSGANVLTFGAGSRLTVL.

In this sample, this clone turned up a few times. The genes are TRBV19 and TRBJ1-1; a possible D gene is TRBD1 (6 bases). V was trimmed by 0 bases and J by 6 bases, leaving 20 bases between them. Germline CDR1 is LNHDA and CDR2 is SQIVND (reference sequence). The CDR3 extends over 17 amino acids. CDR3 sequence reads: CASSIDPVQGPGSEAFF. DNA for the CDR3: TGTGCCAGTAGTATAGACCCGGTACAGGGTCCTGGCTCTGAAGCTTTCTTT.

As DNA, the CDR3 is TGTGCCAGCAGCTTAGGGGACACCCGGCCCCAGCATTTT. Its protein product is CASSLGDTRPQHF. The rearrangement uses TRBV7-2 and TRBJ1-5; a weak D match, TRBD1 (6 bases). This CDR3 contains 13 residues. Germline CDR1 and CDR2: SGHTA and FQGNSA. V lost 1 base and J 9 bases, leaving 10 bases between the germline ends.

V and J are TRBV10-2 and TRBJ2-7; 7 bases are a match to TRBD1. The CDR3 is 15 amino acids. Per the germline V gene, CDR1 is WSHSY and CDR2 is SAAADI. Trimming removed 2 bases from V and 2 bases from J; junction bases left unmatched: 6. CDR3 residues: CASSEPGTVAYEQYV. The CDR3 DNA reads TGCGCCAGCAGTGAGCCCGGGACAGTAGCCTACGAGCAGTACGTC.

The chain joins TRBV5-8 to TRBJ1-2, with 8 positions matching TRBD1. Germline V gene lookup returns CDR1 SGHTS and CDR2 YDEGEE. J gave up 3 bases and V 1 base, and 8 bases lay outside the gene matches. This CDR3 contains 16 residues. The CDR3: CASSLFRQGADYGYTF. The CDR3 DNA is TGTGCCAGCAGCTTGTTCCGCCAGGGGGCAGACTATGGCTACACCTTC.